This T cell receptor beta chain was captured in a study of cytomegalovirus exposure and HLA in healthy donors. At the level of the study: Of all 400 or so donors who were genotyped, roughly 83% belonged to the Caucasian-associated ancestry cluster. Study-level results: Clonal expansion was found to be greater in HLA-associated TCR beta chains than in equally common others in a later analysis.

This CDR3 is built from 17 residues. V lost 4 bases and J 2 bases, leaving 19 bases between the germline ends. Looked up from germline, CDR1 is SEHNR and CDR2 is FQNEAQ (reference sequence). Donors counted as nominally healthy when sampled, yet unrecorded immune exposures were likely. The PCR made use of 60 Vbeta and 13 Jbeta primers. TCRdb's table, derived via immunoSEQ multiplex PCR, lists solely in-frame clones and lacks some. This sample carries 200,000 to 250,000 clones, around 83% of them seen once, and the ten largest clones take 1.4%. On this clone: Its target is unknown.

This clonotype originated in a girl aged 5 to 17 in good health and CMV-seronegative. Sequenced input: PBMCs. The rearrangement links TRBV7-9 to TRBJ2-3, with D possibly TRBD2 on 5 matching bases. The CDR3, as DNA: TGTGCCAGCAGCTCAGAGGGAATAGGGAGACCCACAGATACGCAGTATTTT. It translates to CASSSEGIGRPTDTQYF.